In this sample, the clone carrying this T cell receptor beta chain turned up a few times. The antigen is unknown. This entry belongs to a study of shared clonotypes between healthy human individuals. Study-level information: Donor ages ranged 18 to 49 years: two women, a few men. Points from the study as a whole: The study found lower generation probabilities in non-shared clonotypes than in those shared by all four donors.

The CDR3 is 15 amino acids. Germline V gene sequence: CDR1 LNHDA, CDR2 SQIVND (reference sequence). Unmatched junction bases numbered 7, after V lost 6 bases and J lost 2 bases. The table came from immunoSEQ multiplex PCR; TCRdb's copy has only in-frame clones and leaves some out. The data show millions of clones, 85% to 95% seen once. This clonotype originated in a man between 18 and 29 years old in good health. Some clones in this sample may be carry-over from other donors' samples. Specimen: naive CD4+ T cells from PBMCs. The subset denotes: CD45RA+ positively selected. V gene TRBV19 combines with J gene TRBJ1-5, with 7 bases lining up with TRBD1. CDR3 nucleotide sequence: TGTGCCAGTAGCGGCCCAACAGGGGGCAATCAGCCCCAGCATTTT. Translation gives CASSGPTGGNQPQHF.